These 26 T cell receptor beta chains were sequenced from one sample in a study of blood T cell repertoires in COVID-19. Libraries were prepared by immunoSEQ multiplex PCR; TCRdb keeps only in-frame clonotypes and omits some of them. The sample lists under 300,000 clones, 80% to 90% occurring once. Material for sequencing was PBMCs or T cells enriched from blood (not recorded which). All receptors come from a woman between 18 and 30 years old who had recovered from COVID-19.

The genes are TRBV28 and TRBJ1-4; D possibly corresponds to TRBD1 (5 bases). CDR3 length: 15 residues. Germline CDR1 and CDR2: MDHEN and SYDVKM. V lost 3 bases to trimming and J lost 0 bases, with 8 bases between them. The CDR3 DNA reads TGTGCCAGCAGTTTGCAGGGAACAACTAATGAAAAACTGTTTTTT. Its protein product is CASSLQGTTNEKLFF.

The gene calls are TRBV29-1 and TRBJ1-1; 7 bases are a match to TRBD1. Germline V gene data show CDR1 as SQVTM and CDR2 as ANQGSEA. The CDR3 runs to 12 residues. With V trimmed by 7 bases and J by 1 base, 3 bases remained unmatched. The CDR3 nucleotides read TGCAGCGCCCGGACAGGGAACACTGAAGCTTTCTTT. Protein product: CSARTGNTEAFF.

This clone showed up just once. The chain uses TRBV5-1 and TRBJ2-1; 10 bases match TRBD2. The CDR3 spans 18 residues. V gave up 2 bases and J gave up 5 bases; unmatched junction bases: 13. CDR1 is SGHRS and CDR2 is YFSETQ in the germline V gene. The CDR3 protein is CASSFGSGGAWSDNEQFF. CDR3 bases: TGCGCCAGCAGCTTTGGAAGCGGGGGGGCTTGGTCAGACAATGAGCAGTTCTTC.

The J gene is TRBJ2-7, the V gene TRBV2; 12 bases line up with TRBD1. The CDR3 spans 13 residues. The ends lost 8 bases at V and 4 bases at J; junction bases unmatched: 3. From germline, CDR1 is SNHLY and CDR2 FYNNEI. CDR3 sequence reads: CASVGQGAYEQYF. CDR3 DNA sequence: TGTGCCAGCGTGGGACAGGGGGCTTACGAGCAGTACTTC.

CDR3 amino acids: CASSVLETVTYEQYF. The CDR3, as DNA: TGTGCCAGCAGCGTTCTAGAGACGGTGACCTACGAGCAGTACTTC. The chain is built from TRBV11-2 and TRBJ2-7; D not certain. The V end lost 5 bases, the J end lost 2 bases, and 16 bases lay between the germline ends. The CDR3 has 15 residues. Germline values: CDR1 SGHAT, CDR2 FQNNGV.

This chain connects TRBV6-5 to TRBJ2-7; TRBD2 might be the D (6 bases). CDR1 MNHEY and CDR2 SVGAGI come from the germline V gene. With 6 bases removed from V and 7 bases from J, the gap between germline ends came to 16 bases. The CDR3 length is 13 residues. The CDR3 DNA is TGTGCCAGCAGGCCGAGCGCGGGGCGGGAGCAGTACTTC. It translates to CASRPSAGREQYF.

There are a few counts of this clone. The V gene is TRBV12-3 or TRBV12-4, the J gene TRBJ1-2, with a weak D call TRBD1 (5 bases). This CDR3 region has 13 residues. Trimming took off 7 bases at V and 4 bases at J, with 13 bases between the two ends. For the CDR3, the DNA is TGTGCCAGCACCCCGACAGTTGGCTATGGCTACACCTTC. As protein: CASTPTVGYGYTF.

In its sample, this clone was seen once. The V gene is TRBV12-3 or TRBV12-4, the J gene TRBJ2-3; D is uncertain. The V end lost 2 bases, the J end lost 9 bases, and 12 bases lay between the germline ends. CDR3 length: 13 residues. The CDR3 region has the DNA TGTGCCAGCAGTTTAATTACAACCCACACGCAGTATTTT. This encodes CASSLITTHTQYF.

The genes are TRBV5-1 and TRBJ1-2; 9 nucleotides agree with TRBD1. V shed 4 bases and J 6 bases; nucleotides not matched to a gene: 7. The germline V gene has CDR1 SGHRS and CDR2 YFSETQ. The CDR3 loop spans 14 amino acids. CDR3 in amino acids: CASSRGTGQDGYTF. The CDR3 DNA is TGCGCCAGCAGCCGGGGGACAGGGCAAGATGGCTACACCTTC.

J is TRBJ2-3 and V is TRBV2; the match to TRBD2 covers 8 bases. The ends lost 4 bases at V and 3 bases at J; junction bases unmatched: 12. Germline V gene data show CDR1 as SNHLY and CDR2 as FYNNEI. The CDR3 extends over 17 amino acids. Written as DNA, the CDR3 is TGTGCCAGCAGTGTTCCCGCGGACGGGGGGGGAACAGATACGCAGTATTTT. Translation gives CASSVPADGGGTDTQYF.

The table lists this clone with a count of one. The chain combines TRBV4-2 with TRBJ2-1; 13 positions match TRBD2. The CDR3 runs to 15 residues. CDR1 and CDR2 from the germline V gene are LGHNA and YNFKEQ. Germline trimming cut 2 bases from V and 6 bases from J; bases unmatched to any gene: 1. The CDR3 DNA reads TGTGCCAGCAGCCAAACTAGCGGGGGGGTCAATGAGCAGTTCTTC. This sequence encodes CASSQTSGGVNEQFF.

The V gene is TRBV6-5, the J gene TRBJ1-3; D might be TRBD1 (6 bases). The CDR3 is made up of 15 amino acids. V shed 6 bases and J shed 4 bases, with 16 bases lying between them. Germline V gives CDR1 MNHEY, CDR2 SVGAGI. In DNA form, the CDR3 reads TGTGCCAGCAGCCCCTCCCGGACAGACGGAAACACCATATATTTT. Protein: CASSPSRTDGNTIYF.

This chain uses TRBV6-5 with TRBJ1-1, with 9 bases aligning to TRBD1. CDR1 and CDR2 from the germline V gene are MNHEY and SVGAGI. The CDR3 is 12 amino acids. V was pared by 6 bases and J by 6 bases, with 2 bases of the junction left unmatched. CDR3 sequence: CASSRTGAEAFF. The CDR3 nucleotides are TGTGCCAGCAGCAGGACAGGGGCTGAAGCTTTCTTT.

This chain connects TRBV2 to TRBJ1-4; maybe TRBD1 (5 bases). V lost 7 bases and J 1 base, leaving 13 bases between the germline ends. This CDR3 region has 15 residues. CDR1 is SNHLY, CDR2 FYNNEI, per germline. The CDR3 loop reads CASTRTQGTNEKLFF. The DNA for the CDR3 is TGTGCCAGCACCCGAACGCAGGGAACTAATGAAAAACTGTTTTTT.

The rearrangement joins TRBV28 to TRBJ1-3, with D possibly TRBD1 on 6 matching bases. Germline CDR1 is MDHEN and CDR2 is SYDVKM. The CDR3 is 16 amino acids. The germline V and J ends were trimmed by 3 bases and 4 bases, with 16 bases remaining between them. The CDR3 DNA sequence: TGTGCCAGCAGTTTTTCTCAGGGGATGATCGGAAACACCATATATTTT. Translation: CASSFSQGMIGNTIYF.

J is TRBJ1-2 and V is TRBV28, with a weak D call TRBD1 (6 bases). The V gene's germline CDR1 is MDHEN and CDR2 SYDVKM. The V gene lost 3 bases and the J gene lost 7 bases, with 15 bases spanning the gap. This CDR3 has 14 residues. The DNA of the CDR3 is TGTGCCAGCAGTTTTGTGGAACAGGGTGTTGGCTACACCTTC. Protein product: CASSFVEQGVGYTF.

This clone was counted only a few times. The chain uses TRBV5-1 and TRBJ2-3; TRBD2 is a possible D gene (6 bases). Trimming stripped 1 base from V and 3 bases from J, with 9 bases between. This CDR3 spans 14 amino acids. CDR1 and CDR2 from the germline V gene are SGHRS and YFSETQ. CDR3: CASSLQGGTDTQYF. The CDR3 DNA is TGCGCCAGCAGCTTGCAGGGAGGAACAGATACGCAGTATTTT.

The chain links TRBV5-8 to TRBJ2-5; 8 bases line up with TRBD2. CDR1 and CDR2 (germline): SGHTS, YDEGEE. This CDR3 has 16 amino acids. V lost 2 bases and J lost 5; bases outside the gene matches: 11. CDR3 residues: CASSFLIAGSSETQYF. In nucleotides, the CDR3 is TGTGCCAGCAGCTTCTTAATAGCGGGGTCCAGTGAGACCCAGTACTTC.

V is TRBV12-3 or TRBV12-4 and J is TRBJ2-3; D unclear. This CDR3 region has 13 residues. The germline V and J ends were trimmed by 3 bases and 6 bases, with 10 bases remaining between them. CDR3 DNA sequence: TGTGCCAGCAGTTTTCGCGGCTTGGATACGCAGTATTTT. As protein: CASSFRGLDTQYF.

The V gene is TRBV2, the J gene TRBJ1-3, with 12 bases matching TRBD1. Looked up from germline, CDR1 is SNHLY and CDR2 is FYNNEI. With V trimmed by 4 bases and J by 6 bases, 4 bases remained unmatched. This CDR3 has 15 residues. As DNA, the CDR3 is TGTGCCAGCAGTGGACCGGGACAGGGGGCAAACACCATATATTTT. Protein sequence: CASSGPGQGANTIYF.

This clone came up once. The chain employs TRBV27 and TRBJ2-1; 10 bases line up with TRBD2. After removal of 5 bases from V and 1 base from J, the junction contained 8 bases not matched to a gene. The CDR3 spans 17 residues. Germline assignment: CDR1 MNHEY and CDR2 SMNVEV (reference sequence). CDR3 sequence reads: CASSILTSGRSYNEQFF. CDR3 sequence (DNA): TGTGCCAGCAGTATTCTGACTAGCGGGCGATCCTACAATGAGCAGTTCTTC.

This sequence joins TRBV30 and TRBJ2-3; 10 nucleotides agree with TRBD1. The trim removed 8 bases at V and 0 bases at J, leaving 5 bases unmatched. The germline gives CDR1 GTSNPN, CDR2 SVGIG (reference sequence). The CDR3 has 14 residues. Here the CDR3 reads CARRQGASTDTQYF. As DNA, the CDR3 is TGTGCCCGCCGACAGGGGGCTAGCACAGATACGCAGTATTTT.

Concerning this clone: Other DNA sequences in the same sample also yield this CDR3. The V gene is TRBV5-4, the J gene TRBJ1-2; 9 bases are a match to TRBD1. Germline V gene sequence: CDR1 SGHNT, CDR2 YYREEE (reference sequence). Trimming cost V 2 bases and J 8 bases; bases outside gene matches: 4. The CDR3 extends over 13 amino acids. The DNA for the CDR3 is TGTGCCAGCAGCTTCAGGACAGGGGACGGCTACACCTTC. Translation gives CASSFRTGDGYTF.

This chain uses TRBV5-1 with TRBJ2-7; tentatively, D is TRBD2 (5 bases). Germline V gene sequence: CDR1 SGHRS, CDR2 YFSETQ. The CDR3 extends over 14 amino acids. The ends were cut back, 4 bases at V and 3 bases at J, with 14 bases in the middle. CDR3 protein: CASSPFGESYEQYF. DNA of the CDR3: TGCGCCAGCAGCCCCTTCGGGGAGAGCTACGAGCAGTACTTC.

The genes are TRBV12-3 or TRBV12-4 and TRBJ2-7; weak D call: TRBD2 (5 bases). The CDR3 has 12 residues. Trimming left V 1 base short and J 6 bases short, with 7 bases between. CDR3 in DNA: TGTGCCAGCAGTTTAGGGAGGAGCGAGCAGTACTTC. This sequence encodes CASSLGRSEQYF.

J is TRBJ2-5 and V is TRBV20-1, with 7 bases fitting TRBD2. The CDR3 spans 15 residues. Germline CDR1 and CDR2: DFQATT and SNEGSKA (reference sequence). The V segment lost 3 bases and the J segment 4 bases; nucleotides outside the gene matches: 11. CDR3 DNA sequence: TGCAGTGCTAGTCCCAGTCTCGGGGAGGGAGAGACCCAGTACTTC. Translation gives CSASPSLGEGETQYF.